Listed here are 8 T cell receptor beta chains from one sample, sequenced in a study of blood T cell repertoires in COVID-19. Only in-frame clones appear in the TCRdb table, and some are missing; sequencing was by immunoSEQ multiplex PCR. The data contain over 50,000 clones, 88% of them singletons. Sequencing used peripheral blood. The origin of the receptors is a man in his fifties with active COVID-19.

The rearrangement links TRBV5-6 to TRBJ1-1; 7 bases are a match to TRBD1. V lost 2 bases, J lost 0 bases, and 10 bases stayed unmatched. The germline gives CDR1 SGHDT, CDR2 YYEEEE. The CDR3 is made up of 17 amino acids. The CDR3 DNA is TGTGCCAGCAGCTTAAATAGCTTTACAGGGGTGAACACTGAAGCTTTCTTT. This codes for CASSLNSFTGVNTEAFF.

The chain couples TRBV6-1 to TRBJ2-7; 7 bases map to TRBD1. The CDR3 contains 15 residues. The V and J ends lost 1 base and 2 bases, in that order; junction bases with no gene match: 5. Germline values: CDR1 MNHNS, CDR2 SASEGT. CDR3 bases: TGTGCCAGCAGTGAAGGGGGGACAGCTCCCTACGAGCAGTACTTC. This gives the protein CASSEGGTAPYEQYF.

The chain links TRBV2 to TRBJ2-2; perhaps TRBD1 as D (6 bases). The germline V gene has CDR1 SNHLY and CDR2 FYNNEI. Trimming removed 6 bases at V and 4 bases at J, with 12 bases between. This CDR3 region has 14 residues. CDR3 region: CASRIQGLTGELFF. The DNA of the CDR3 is TGTGCCAGCAGGATACAGGGCCTCACCGGGGAGCTGTTTTTT.

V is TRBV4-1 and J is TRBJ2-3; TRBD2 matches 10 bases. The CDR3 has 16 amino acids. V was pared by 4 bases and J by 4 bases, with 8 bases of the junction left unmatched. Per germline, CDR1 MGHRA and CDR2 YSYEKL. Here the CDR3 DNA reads TGCGCCAGCAGCCCCACTCAAGCGGGGGGGGCAGATACGCAGTATTTT. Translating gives CASSPTQAGGADTQYF.

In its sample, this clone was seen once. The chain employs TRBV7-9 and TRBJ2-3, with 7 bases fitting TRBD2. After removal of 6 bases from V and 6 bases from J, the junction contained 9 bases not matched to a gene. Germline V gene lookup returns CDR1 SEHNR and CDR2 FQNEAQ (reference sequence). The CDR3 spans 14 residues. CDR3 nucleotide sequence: TGTGCCAGCAGTACTAGCGCCTCGTTCGATACGCAGTATTTT. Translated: CASSTSASFDTQYF.

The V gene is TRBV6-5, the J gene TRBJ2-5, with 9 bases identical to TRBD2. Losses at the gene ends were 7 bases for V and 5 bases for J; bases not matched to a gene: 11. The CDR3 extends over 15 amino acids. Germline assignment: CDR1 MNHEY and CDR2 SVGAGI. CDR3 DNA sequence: TGTGCCAGCACCCCAGCGGGGGGCGGGGGGGAGACCCAGTACTTC. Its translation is CASTPAGGGGETQYF.

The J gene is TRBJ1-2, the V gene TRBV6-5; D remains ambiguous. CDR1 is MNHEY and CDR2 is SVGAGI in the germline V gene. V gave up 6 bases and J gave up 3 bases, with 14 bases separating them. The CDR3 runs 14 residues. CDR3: CASSPAGGYYGYTF. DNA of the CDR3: TGTGCCAGCAGCCCGGCAGGAGGCTACTATGGCTACACCTTC.

The CDR3 coding sequence is TGTGCCAGCAGTTTACTACAGGGGGCGTTGGAGACCCAGTACTTC. Amino acids: CASSLLQGALETQYF. The V gene is TRBV5-4, the J gene TRBJ2-5; the match to TRBD1 covers 9 bases. V trimming: 5 bases; J trimming: 5 bases; junction bases outside the gene matches: 10. The CDR3 is 15 residues long. Germline loops: CDR1 SGHNT, CDR2 YYREEE (reference sequence).